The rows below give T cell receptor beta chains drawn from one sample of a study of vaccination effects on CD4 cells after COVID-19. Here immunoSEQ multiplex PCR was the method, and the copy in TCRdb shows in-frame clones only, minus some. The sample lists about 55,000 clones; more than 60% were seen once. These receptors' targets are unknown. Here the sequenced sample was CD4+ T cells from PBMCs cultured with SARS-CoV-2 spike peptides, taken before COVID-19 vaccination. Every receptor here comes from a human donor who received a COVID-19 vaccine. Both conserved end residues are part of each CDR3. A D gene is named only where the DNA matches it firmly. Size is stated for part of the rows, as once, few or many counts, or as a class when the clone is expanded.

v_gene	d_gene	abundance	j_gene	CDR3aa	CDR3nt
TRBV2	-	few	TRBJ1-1	CASTRSLMNTEAFF	TGTGCCAGCACCAGGAGCTTAATGAACACTGAAGCTTTCTTT
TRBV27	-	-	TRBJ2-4	CASSFPSTNNKNIQYF	TGTGCCAGCAGTTTCCCCTCGACGAATAACAAAAACATTCAGTACTTC
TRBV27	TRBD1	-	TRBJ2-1	CASSSRQGPNYNEQFF	TGTGCCAGCAGTTCAAGACAGGGGCCAAATTACAATGAGCAGTTCTTC
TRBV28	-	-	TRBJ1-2	CASSSGVRLGYTF	TGTGCCAGCAGTTCAGGGGTGCGGCTTGGCTACACCTTC
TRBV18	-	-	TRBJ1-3	CASRAGSNSGNTIYF	TGTGCCAGCCGCGCGGGCAGTAACTCTGGAAACACCATATATTTT
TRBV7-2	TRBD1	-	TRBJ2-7	CASSDRGPYEQYF	TGTGCCAGCAGCGACAGGGGTCCCTACGAGCAGTACTTC
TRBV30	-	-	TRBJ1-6	CAWSFGSFGQRDSPLHF	TGTGCCTGGAGTTTCGGGAGTTTTGGGCAGAGGGATTCACCCCTCCACTTT
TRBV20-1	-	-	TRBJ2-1	CSAEQGRGFF	TGCAGTGCTGAACAGGGCCGGGGGTTCTTC
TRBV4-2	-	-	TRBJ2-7	CASSHSTDDRPYF	TGTGCCAGCAGCCACTCCACGGACGACCGACCGTACTTC
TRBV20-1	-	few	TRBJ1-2	CSASVGMELNGYTF	TGCAGTGCTAGTGTGGGGATGGAGTTGAATGGCTACACCTTC
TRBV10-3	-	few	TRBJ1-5	CAISEEGGLFNQPQHF	TGTGCCATCAGTGAGGAGGGAGGGCTGTTCAATCAGCCCCAGCATTTT
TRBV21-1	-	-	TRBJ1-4	CASISKGGQPGSFEKLFF	TGTGCCAGCATTTCGAAGGGGGGACAGCCCGGATCTTTTGAAAAACTGTTTTTT
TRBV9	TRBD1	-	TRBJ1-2	CASSVGPLPGQGDYGYTF	TGTGCCAGCAGCGTAGGTCCCTTACCGGGACAGGGGGACTATGGCTACACCTTC
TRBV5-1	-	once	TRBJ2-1	CASSLEQVYNEQFF	TGCGCCAGCAGCTTGGAGCAGGTATACAATGAGCAGTTCTTC
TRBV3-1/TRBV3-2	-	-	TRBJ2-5	CASSPSTETQYF	TGTGCCAGCAGCCCCTCCACGGAGACCCAGTACTTC
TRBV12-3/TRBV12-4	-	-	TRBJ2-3	CASKYTDTQYF	TGTGCCAGCAAGTACACAGATACGCAGTATTTT